This record covers a single TCR beta chain. Germline loops: CDR1 SGHNT, CDR2 YENEEA. The CDR3 is made up of 15 amino acids. J gave up 4 bases and V 3 bases, and 2 bases lay outside the gene matches. The sample comes from a study of blood T cell repertoires in COVID-19. Before being deemed recovered, Cohort 3 donors had two negative PCRs, clearance, or symptom resolution. Authors' processing steps: For nucleated cells, counts were estimated from reference gene primer amplification. Measured with immunoSEQ multiplex PCR; TCRdb has only the in-frame clones, and not every one. D and trimming come from the DNA, and the V and J calls and clone size come from that table. The data show 170,000 or so clones, approximately 85% seen once.

V is TRBV11-3 and J is TRBJ2-2; 10 bases line up with TRBD1. The sample was PBMCs or T cells enriched from blood (not recorded which). This clonotype originated in a woman aged 18-30 years who had recovered from COVID-19. The CDR3 reads CASSFGDRGTGELFF. The CDR3 nucleotides read TGTGCCAGCAGCTTCGGGGACAGGGGCACCGGGGAGCTGTTTTTT.